Shown below are 3 T cell receptor beta chains from a single sample sequenced in a study of T cells in Graves' hyperthyroidism and ophthalmopathy. Researchers amplified the TCR beta CDR3 regions from RNA transcripts. Using the HTBI primer set, a first-round RT-PCR was run on the TCR CDR3. TCRdb re-called the multiplex PCR reads with MiXCR, one entry per CDR3 protein. The data contain 400,000 to 550,000 distinct CDR3 sequences, roughly 24% of them seen just once; the ten biggest clones take up approximately 10%. The sequenced material came from blood. The receptors derive from a woman aged 25 to 39 with Graves' ophthalmopathy.

J is TRBJ1-1 and V is TRBV6-5; 9 nucleotides line up with TRBD1. Looked up from germline, CDR1 is MNHEY and CDR2 is SVGAGI. This CDR3 region has 16 residues. V shed 0 bases and J 7 bases; nucleotides not matched to a gene: 9. CDR3 coding DNA: TGTGCCAGCAGTTACTCGCAATACAGGGGGCGAAGTGAAGCTTTCTTT. It specifies CASSYSQYRGRSEAFF.

This chain joins TRBV11-1 and TRBJ2-5; D gene uncertain. Germline V gene lookup returns CDR1 SGHAT and CDR2 FQDESV (reference sequence). Trimming removed 2 bases from V and 7 bases from J, with 5 bases in between. The CDR3 length is 11 residues. Here the CDR3 reads CASSLSGTQYF. In nucleotides, the CDR3 is TGTGCCAGCAGCTTAAGTGGGACCCAGTACTTC.

This clonotype occurred a few times. This rearrangement joins TRBV6-1 to TRBJ1-2; D is unresolved. CDR3 length: 14 amino acids. Trimming stripped 3 bases from V and 4 bases from J, with 12 bases between. The germline V gene has CDR1 MNHNS and CDR2 SASEGT. DNA for the CDR3: TGTGCCAGCAGTGAGGAGGTCAGTCCCTATGGCTACACCTTC. Protein sequence: CASSEEVSPYGYTF.